Listed below are T cell receptor beta chains from one sample, sequenced in a study of CD8 T cells in ankylosing spondylitis. TCRdb reprocessed the 5' RACE reads via MiXCR and lists one record per CDR3 protein. The sample gives about 480,000 distinct CDR3 sequences, 15% to 20% of which show up once; 1% is in the top ten. Sequencing used blood, either unsorted or a sorted T cell fraction (not recorded which). Source of these receptors: a male donor with ankylosing spondylitis. CDR3s include the opening cysteine and the closing phenylalanine or tryptophan. The D gene is left open where the match is weak. Rows may omit the clone size; those that give it use once, few, many or a size class.

J | size | V | D | DNA | CDR3
TRBJ2-7 | - | TRBV28 | - | TGTGCCAGCAGGTCCAGCGGGCTGTACTACGAGCAGTACTTC | CASRSSGLYYEQYF
TRBJ2-2 | - | TRBV20-1 | - | TGCAGTGCTCGCAAACCCAGGGCGGCGACGAACACCGGGGAGCTGTTTTTT | CSARKPRAATNTGELFF
TRBJ2-2 | few | TRBV5-1 | - | TGCGCCAGCAGTTCCGTTGACGCGAACACCGGGGAGCTGTTTTTT | CASSSVDANTGELFF
TRBJ2-6 | - | TRBV9 | - | TGTGCCAGCAGCGGCCTTGAGGACAGTTTCTCTGGGGCCAACGTCCTGACTTTC | CASSGLEDSFSGANVLTF
TRBJ1-1 | - | TRBV29-1 | - | TGCAGCGTGGCGAGAAACAGGGAGGACACTGAAGCTTTCTTT | CSVARNREDTEAFF
TRBJ1-5 | - | TRBV27 | TRBD1 | TGTGCCAGCAGTTCTGATCCGGGACAGGCCAATCAGCCCCAGCATTTT | CASSSDPGQANQPQHF
TRBJ1-1 | few | TRBV5-1 | TRBD1 | TGCGCCAGCACCATGGGAGCACAGGGGGTTTCAGCTTTCTTT | CASTMGAQGVSAFF
TRBJ2-1 | few | TRBV20-1 | - | TGCAGTGCTAGAGATCAGGGAGTCCCCTACAATGAGCAGTTCTTC | CSARDQGVPYNEQFF
TRBJ2-1 | few | TRBV20-1 | TRBD2 | TGCAGTGCTAGATCGGGAGGGCCGACCAATGAGCAGTTCTTC | CSARSGGPTNEQFF
TRBJ2-3 | few | TRBV5-6 | TRBD1 | TGTGCCAGCAGCTTTCGGGACAGGGAAGGCGATACGCAGTATTTT | CASSFRDREGDTQYF
TRBJ2-1 | few | TRBV20-1 | TRBD2 | TGCAGTGCCCCCGGGACTAGCGAATACAATGAGCAGTTCTTC | CSAPGTSEYNEQFF
TRBJ1-1 | few | TRBV29-1 | TRBD1 | TGCAGCGTTGGCAGAATCGGGACAGGTGGGACTGAAGCTTTCTTT | CSVGRIGTGGTEAFF
TRBJ2-7 | few | TRBV11-2 | - | TGTGCCAGCAGCTTAGATCAGGCTGGGACCATAGGGTACGAGCAGTACTTC | CASSLDQAGTIGYEQYF
TRBJ1-1 | few | TRBV5-1 | TRBD1 | TGCGCCAGCAGCTTGGGACAGGGGATGGGGTACACTGAAGCTTTCTTT | CASSLGQGMGYTEAFF
TRBJ2-1 | few | TRBV27 | TRBD2 | TGTGCCAGCAACGCTGCGGGACTAACATACAATGAGCAGTTCTTC | CASNAAGLTYNEQFF
TRBJ1-4 | - | TRBV6-1 | - | TGTGCCAGCTATGGCCGTGCGAATGAAAAACTGTTTTTT | CASYGRANEKLFF
TRBJ2-1 | - | TRBV15 | - | TGTGTCACCAGCAGAGATGCTCAGACCCGGAATGAGCAGTTCTTC | CVTSRDAQTRNEQFF
TRBJ1-4 | few | TRBV28 | - | TGTGCCAGCAGCGGACTAGGGTTTAAGACGTCTAATGAAAAACTGTTTTTT | CASSGLGFKTSNEKLFF
TRBJ2-2 | few | TRBV6-1 | - | TGTGCCAGCAGCCCGGGACTCGTGAACACCGGGGAGCTGTTTTTT | CASSPGLVNTGELFF
TRBJ2-5 | few | TRBV7-9 | TRBD2 | TGTGCCAGCAGCTTAGGGACTAGCGGAGAGACCCAGTACTTC | CASSLGTSGETQYF
TRBJ2-1 | many | TRBV24-1 | - | TGTGCCACCAGTGAAGTGACTAGGGCCCCATACAATGAGCAGTTCTTC | CATSEVTRAPYNEQFF
TRBJ1-2 | - | TRBV12-3/TRBV12-4 | - | TGTGCCAGCACACCCGGGTGGGGTAGGGCAGTTGCCACCTTC | CASTPGWGRAVATF
TRBJ1-5 | once | TRBV12-3/TRBV12-4 | TRBD1 | TGTGCCAGCAGTTTAGCGCTTATAGGGCACAGGGGCGTCAATCAGCCCCAGCATTTT | CASSLALIGHRGVNQPQHF
TRBJ2-6 | few | TRBV6-5 | - | TGTGCCAGCAGTTCCCCCCCAGGGGTCCCCTCTGGGGCCAACGTCCTGACTTTC | CASSSPPGVPSGANVLTF
TRBJ2-1 | - | TRBV6-5 | - | TGTGCCAGCAGTTACTCGATGGCGGGACCGAGTAATGAGCAGTTCTTC | CASSYSMAGPSNEQFF
TRBJ2-7 | few | TRBV5-1 | - | TGCGCCAGCAGCTTGAGGGGGGCGATAGGTTCCTACGAGCAGTACTTC | CASSLRGAIGSYEQYF
TRBJ1-5 | few | TRBV6-5 | - | TGTGCCAGCAGTTACGTGCAGAAAGATCAGCCCCAGCATTTT | CASSYVQKDQPQHF
TRBJ2-7 | - | TRBV19 | - | TGTGCCAGTAGAGACTTGAGCTCCTACGAGCAGTACTTC | CASRDLSSYEQYF
TRBJ2-3 | few | TRBV9 | TRBD1 | TGTGCCAGCAGCGTATCGGGACAGGGGGCAAGCACAGATACGCAGTATTTT | CASSVSGQGASTDTQYF
TRBJ2-2 | few | TRBV5-1 | TRBD1 | TGCGCCAGCAGCCCGGGACAGGGATCCGGGGAGCTGTTTTTT | CASSPGQGSGELFF
TRBJ2-3 | many | TRBV7-2 | - | TGTGCCAGCAGCTTTAGGACTAGCACAGATACGCAGTATTTT | CASSFRTSTDTQYF
TRBJ1-5 | few | TRBV10-3 | TRBD1 | TGTGCCATCAAGCGAGACAGGGACGAGGAAAGCAATCAGCCCCAGCATTTT | CAIKRDRDEESNQPQHF
TRBJ2-5 | few | TRBV7-2 | - | TGTGCCAGCAGCTCCAGACAGGACCAAGAGACCCAGTACTTC | CASSSRQDQETQYF
TRBJ2-7 | few | TRBV12-3/TRBV12-4 | - | TGTGCCAGCAGTCCCCGGCCTAAAGAGCAGTACTTC | CASSPRPKEQYF
TRBJ2-3 | - | TRBV20-1 | - | TGCAGTGCTATTACTAGTTTGGTCTTCGTGTCAGATACGCAGTATTTT | CSAITSLVFVSDTQYF
TRBJ2-3 | - | TRBV5-1 | TRBD2 | TGCGCCAGCCCCTCGGGGGGGGAGCGGGATACGCAGTATTTT | CASPSGGERDTQYF
TRBJ1-4 | few | TRBV7-6 | - | TGTGCCAGCAGCTCCAACTATGGGGGAGAGAGACTGTTTTTT | CASSSNYGGERLFF
TRBJ2-7 | few | TRBV29-1 | TRBD2 | TGCAGCGTTGAGGTACTAGCGAAGACCTACGAGCAGTACTTC | CSVEVLAKTYEQYF
TRBJ2-7 | - | TRBV5-1 | - | TGCGCCAGCAGCTTGGACCCTGGGGTTTACGAGCAGTACTTC | CASSLDPGVYEQYF
TRBJ2-2 | few | TRBV5-1 | TRBD1 | TGCGCCAGCAGCCCACGGGACAGGGGTCGGAACACCGGGGAGCTGTTTTTT | CASSPRDRGRNTGELFF
TRBJ2-2 | few | TRBV6-6 | - | TGTGCCAGCAGACAGGACGGGGAGCTGTTTTTT | CASRQDGELFF
TRBJ1-2 | few | TRBV3-1 | - | TGTGCCAGCAGCCAAACGAAGAATGGCTACACCTTC | CASSQTKNGYTF
TRBJ1-3 | few | TRBV12-3/TRBV12-4 | TRBD1 | TGTGCCAGCAGGGTGGGGACAGGGATCTCTGGAAACACCATATATTTT | CASRVGTGISGNTIYF
TRBJ2-2 | - | TRBV27 | TRBD2 | TGTGCCAGCAGTAAACCGGGACTAGCGGGAGGGAACGGGGAGCTGTTTTTT | CASSKPGLAGGNGELFF
TRBJ1-1 | few | TRBV20-1 | - | TGCAGTGCTTCTAGGGCCCGGGGCCTGGAGACTGAAGCTTTCTTT | CSASRARGLETEAFF
TRBJ1-4 | few | TRBV20-1 | - | TGCAGTGCTAGAGATCTGAGAGGACAAAGTAATGAAAAACTGTTTTTT | CSARDLRGQSNEKLFF
TRBJ2-3 | - | TRBV12-3/TRBV12-4 | TRBD2 | TGTGCCAGCAGTCCACTGACTAGCGGGGGCACAGATACGCAGTATTTT | CASSPLTSGGTDTQYF
TRBJ2-3 | many | TRBV10-3 | TRBD2 | TGTGCCATAGGGCTCAGGGGGACTAGCGGGAGCGTTGGCACAGATACGCAGTATTTT | CAIGLRGTSGSVGTDTQYF
TRBJ1-5 | - | TRBV20-1 | TRBD1 | TGCAGTGCTCGATCCGGGACAGGGGGTGAGTCCCAGCATTTT | CSARSGTGGESQHF